The next 27 T cell receptor beta chains were all read from a single sample in a study of T cell repertoires in cytomegalovirus infection. TCRdb reprocessed the reads with MiXCR, giving one entry per CDR3 protein. Here the sample spans some 150,000 distinct CDR3 sequences, around 24% being singletons. The sequencing input was PBMCs. These receptor sequences come from a human donor in good health (CMV status not recorded). Some clones in this sample may be carry-over from other donors' samples.

As to this clonotype: It may be a read error: a sequence one base away is much more abundant. The chain links TRBV7-3 to TRBJ1-6; no definite D call. CDR3 length equals 14 residues. Germline CDR1 reads SGHTA; CDR2 reads FQGTGA. The CDR3 DNA sequence: TGTACCAGCAGCTTAACTCGCGGTGATTCACCCCTCCACTTT. This translates into CTSSLTRGDSPLHF.

This clonotype was observed at least ten times. The chain recombines TRBV7-6 with TRBJ2-3; possible D gene TRBD2, 6 bases. V gave up 5 bases and J gave up 8 bases, with 17 bases separating them. The CDR3 totals 14 residues. CDR1 and CDR2 (germline): SGHVS, FNYEAQ. CDR3 in amino acids: CASSPGQGGITQYF. The CDR3 region has the DNA TGTGCCAGCAGCCCCGGACAAGGAGGGATTACGCAGTATTTT.

The rearrangement joins TRBV7-2 to TRBJ1-1, with a weak D call TRBD1 (5 bases). V was pared by 3 bases and J by 5 bases, with 16 bases between. The CDR3 has 15 amino acids. Germline-derived CDR1 and CDR2 are SGHTA and FQGNSA. The chain's CDR3 is CASSFKGGGTTEAFF. The CDR3 DNA follows: TGTGCCAGCAGCTTCAAGGGCGGAGGGACGACTGAAGCTTTCTTT.

The table lists this clonotype with a few counts. CDR3 protein: CASTSTSGQETQYF. The CDR3 nucleotides are TGTGCCAGCACCAGTACTAGCGGCCAAGAGACCCAGTACTTC. The chain has TRBV11-2 and TRBJ2-5; 8 bases are shared with TRBD2. Germline-derived CDR1 and CDR2 are SGHAT and FQNNGV. CDR3 length: 14 residues. J gave up 1 base and V 7 bases, and 5 bases lay outside the gene matches.

The chain has TRBV4-1 and TRBJ1-1; D not certain. The germline gives CDR1 MGHRA, CDR2 YSYEKL. The CDR3 spans 16 residues. The V gene lost 4 bases and the J gene lost 0 bases, with 15 bases spanning the gap. The CDR3 DNA is TGCGCCAGCAGCCCAACGCCGGGGAGCATGAACACTGAAGCTTTCTTT. Residues: CASSPTPGSMNTEAFF.

The chain uses TRBV6-6 and TRBJ1-3; weak D call: TRBD1 (5 bases). Trimming removed 5 bases at V and 1 base at J, with 12 bases between. The CDR3 runs 15 residues. The V gene's germline CDR1 is MNHNY and CDR2 SVGAGI (reference sequence). The CDR3 region is CASSLQGSSGNTIYF. The CDR3 DNA sequence: TGTGCCAGCAGTCTGCAGGGTTCATCTGGAAACACCATATATTTT.

V usage is TRBV4-3 and J usage is TRBJ2-1; 16 bases agree with TRBD2. The V segment lost 3 bases and the J segment 6 bases; nucleotides outside the gene matches: 5. In germline, CDR1 is LGHNA, CDR2 YSLEER. The CDR3 spans 17 residues. The CDR3 DNA is TGCGCCAGCAGCCACCAGGGACTAGCGGGAGGGCCCAATGAGCAGTTCTTC. Translated: CASSHQGLAGGPNEQFF.

J is TRBJ1-2 and V is TRBV7-9; 7 nucleotides match TRBD1. J was trimmed by 6 bases and V by 5 bases; bases with no gene match: 12. Germline V gene sequence: CDR1 SEHNR, CDR2 FQNEAQ (reference sequence). The CDR3 consists of 15 residues. The DNA of the CDR3 is TGTGCCAGCAGCACACAGGGGTTTCGGGGTGATGGCTACACCTTC. Protein: CASSTQGFRGDGYTF.

At least ten counts were recorded for this clonotype. The rearrangement joins TRBV7-2 to TRBJ2-3, with D uncertain. The V gene lost 3 bases and the J gene lost 7 bases, with 14 bases spanning the gap. This CDR3 contains 14 residues. CDR1 is SGHTA, CDR2 FQGNSA, per germline. The CDR3 sequence is CASSFPFRRNTQYF. The DNA of the CDR3 is TGTGCCAGCAGCTTTCCCTTCAGGCGGAATACGCAGTATTTT.

This clonotype was observed many times. J is TRBJ2-3 and V is TRBV7-2, with TRBD2 matching over 9 bases. V lost 1 base and J lost 6; bases outside the gene matches: 11. Germline V gene sequence: CDR1 SGHTA, CDR2 FQGNSA. This CDR3 is built from 17 residues. In DNA form, the CDR3 reads TGTGCCAGCAGCTTAGTTGGCGCGGGAGGGCCCCCGGATACGCAGTATTTT. It codes for CASSLVGAGGPPDTQYF.

The rearrangement uses TRBV28 and TRBJ2-7; the match to TRBD1 covers 8 bases. The CDR3 spans 14 residues. V trimming: 2 bases; J trimming: 3 bases; junction bases outside the gene matches: 3. Germline lookup yields CDR1 MDHEN and CDR2 SYDVKM. CDR3 DNA sequence: TGTGCCAGCAGTTTAGTTGACAGGGGCTACGAGCAGTACTTC. This sequence encodes CASSLVDRGYEQYF.

This clonotype was seen at least ten times. In DNA, the CDR3 is TGTGCCAGCAGCTTAGATGGTTTCGAGCAGTACTTC. As protein: CASSLDGFEQYF. The chain carries TRBV7-9 and TRBJ2-7; D uncertain. Trimming pared 1 base from V and 6 bases from J, leaving 7 bases between. The germline CDR1 and CDR2 sequences are SEHNR and FQNEAQ (reference sequence). There are 12 residues in the CDR3.

The chain uses TRBV12-3 or TRBV12-4 and TRBJ1-5; possibly TRBD1 for D (6 bases). The CDR3 totals 14 residues. V lost 1 base to trimming and J lost 6 bases, with 10 bases between them. In DNA, the CDR3 is TGTGCCAGCAGTTTAGGGAACAGGGTTCAGCCCCAGCATTTT. Translation gives CASSLGNRVQPQHF.

A few counts support this clonotype. This chain links TRBV29-1 with TRBJ2-1, with TRBD1 matching over 10 bases. The CDR3 length is 17 residues. Germline lookup yields CDR1 SQVTM and CDR2 ANQGSEA. V trimming: 3 bases; J trimming: 3 bases; junction bases outside the gene matches: 11. The CDR3 is CSVDYPGQGNFYNEQFF. DNA for the CDR3: TGCAGCGTTGACTACCCGGGACAGGGGAACTTCTACAATGAGCAGTTCTTC.

This clonotype was recorded at least ten times. Here the CDR3 reads CASSLGRLQETQYF. CDR3 sequence (DNA): TGTGCCAGCAGCTTAGGGCGGCTCCAAGAGACCCAGTACTTC. The chain is built from TRBV7-2 and TRBJ2-5; D call uncertain. This CDR3 has 14 residues. CDR1 and CDR2 (germline): SGHTA, FQGNSA. Trimming took 1 base from V and 1 from J, leaving 7 bases between them.

In this sample, this clonotype turned up many times. V usage is TRBV7-2 and J usage is TRBJ2-2; unclear D gene. Germline V lookup: CDR1 SGHTA, CDR2 FQGNSA. V lost 6 bases, J lost 8 bases, and 13 bases lay in between. This CDR3 has 13 amino acids. The CDR3 DNA follows: TGTGCCAGCAGTTACCTCCCCGGTGGGGAGCTGTTTTTT. This sequence encodes CASSYLPGGELFF.

A few counts support this clonotype. The V gene is TRBV11-2, the J gene TRBJ2-7; TRBD2 is a possible D gene (5 bases). V lost 4 bases, J lost 4 bases, and 11 bases lay in between. CDR1 and CDR2 from the germline V gene are SGHAT and FQNNGV. The CDR3 spans 13 residues. The CDR3 loop reads CASSSDWDYEQYF. As DNA, the CDR3 is TGTGCCAGCAGCTCGGACTGGGATTACGAGCAGTACTTC.

A note on this clonotype: A much larger clone lies a single base off, so this may be a read error. The V and J genes are TRBV19 and TRBJ1-5; unclear D gene. The CDR3 is made up of 15 amino acids. The germline gives CDR1 LNHDA, CDR2 SQIVND (reference sequence). CDR3 sequence (DNA): TGTGCCTGTAGTATAGACCCCCGCGCCAATCAGCCCCAGCATTTT. It is translated as CACSIDPRANQPQHF.

This clonotype was detected a few times. The chain uses TRBV29-1 and TRBJ2-3, with D perhaps matching TRBD2 (6 bases). Looked up from germline, CDR1 is SQVTM and CDR2 is ANQGSEA. The V end was cut by 8 bases, the J end by 0 bases, with 18 bases between. The CDR3 is 15 residues long. Here the CDR3 reads CSFRLGGPSTDTQYF. The CDR3 nucleotides read TGCAGCTTTCGACTCGGGGGTCCTAGCACAGATACGCAGTATTTT.

This clonotype was counted between two and nine times. V gene TRBV29-1 combines with J gene TRBJ2-5; 7 bases fit TRBD2. This CDR3 contains 14 residues. Trimming cost V 4 bases and J 4 bases; bases outside gene matches: 9. Germline V gives CDR1 SQVTM, CDR2 ANQGSEA. In nucleotides, the CDR3 is TGCAGCGTTGGGGTTGCGGGAGCCGGAGAGACCCAGTACTTC. Residues: CSVGVAGAGETQYF.

The chain couples TRBV28 to TRBJ2-2, with TRBD1 matching 7 bases. Trimming at V came to 9 bases and at J to 1 base, leaving 2 bases not matched to a gene. Germline lookup yields CDR1 MDHEN and CDR2 SYDVKM. There are 13 residues in the CDR3. Here the CDR3 DNA reads TGTGCCAGTGGACAGGTGAACACCGGGGAGCTGTTTTTT. It encodes CASGQVNTGELFF.

This rearrangement joins TRBV5-1 to TRBJ1-6; 8 nucleotides align to TRBD1. The CDR3 totals 15 residues. Germline CDR1 and CDR2: SGHRS and YFSETQ. V was clipped by 3 bases and J by 6 bases; unmatched bases: 5. CDR3 protein: CASSYGQGVNSPLHF. The CDR3 DNA reads as TGCGCCAGCAGCTATGGACAGGGCGTTAATTCACCCCTCCACTTT.

This chain joins TRBV19 and TRBJ2-1; TRBD2 matches at 7 bases. Per the germline V gene, CDR1 is LNHDA and CDR2 is SQIVND (reference sequence). The length of the CDR3 is 15 residues. J lost 2 bases, V lost 3 bases, and 4 bases had no gene match. CDR3 in DNA: TGTGCCAGTAGTATGCGCGGGGGAACCTACAATGAGCAGTTCTTC. Encoded protein: CASSMRGGTYNEQFF.

This clonotype appeared a few times. A read error is possible here, since a much larger clone lies one base away. The rearrangement uses TRBV7-9 and TRBJ2-1, with D unclear. The ends were cut back, 2 bases at V and 6 bases at J, with 2 bases in the middle. In germline, CDR1 is SEHNR, CDR2 FQNEAQ (reference sequence). The length of the CDR3 is 11 residues. The DNA of the CDR3 is TGTGCCAGCAGCTTAATCAATGAGCAGTTCTTC. It yields the protein CASSLINEQFF.

The chain employs TRBV12-3 or TRBV12-4 and TRBJ2-7; D is unresolved. Between the trimmed V and J ends, which lost 5 bases and 4 bases, there was a span of 9 bases. The CDR3 runs 12 residues. The CDR3 nucleotides read TGTGCCAGCAGTCTCGGGCTATACGAGCAGTACTTC. Its translation: CASSLGLYEQYF.

This chain links TRBV6-2 or TRBV6-3 with TRBJ2-7; the D gene is possibly TRBD2 (7 bases). With 7 bases removed from V and 5 bases from J, the gap between germline ends came to 15 bases. CDR1 is MNHEY, CDR2 SVGEGT, per germline. The CDR3 runs to 13 residues. This CDR3 is CASTWGGRDEQYF. The CDR3 DNA sequence: TGTGCCAGCACGTGGGGGGGGCGAGACGAGCAGTACTTC.

This clonotype is a singleton in its sample. A much larger clone is a single base away; this may be a read error. The genes are TRBV6-8 and TRBJ1-1, with a tentative D call TRBD1 (5 bases). The germline V gene encodes CDR1 MNHGY and CDR2 SAAAGT. This CDR3 comprises 15 residues. The CDR3 is CVSSYSGTVGAEAFF. The CDR3 bases are TGTGTCAGCAGTTACTCTGGGACCGTTGGAGCGGAAGCTTTCTTT.